Listed here are 15 T cell receptor beta chains from one sample, sequenced in a study of identical twins. In TCRdb, the 5' RACE reads were re-called with MiXCR into one record per CDR3 protein. Of over 550,000 distinct CDR3 sequences listed, about 7.1% are singletons. The sample was also reused in another study, on yellow fever vaccine responses in identical twins.

The sequencing sample was made of PBMCs. Receptor source: a young woman in good health.

In its sample, this clonotype was seen a few times. V usage is TRBV6-5 and J usage is TRBJ2-5; D remains ambiguous. The V end lost 2 bases, the J end lost 7 bases, and 5 bases lay between the germline ends. CDR3 size: 11 residues. Germline CDR1 MNHEY, CDR2 SVGAGI. CDR3 nucleotides: TGTGCCAGCAGTTACAGTACGACCCAGTACTTC. It yields the protein CASSYSTTQYF.

This clonotype was observed at least ten times. The chain combines TRBV12-3 or TRBV12-4 with TRBJ1-2; D is perhaps TRBD1 (6 bases). CDR3 length equals 17 residues. The ends were cut back, 5 bases at V and 8 bases at J, with 27 bases in the middle. CDR3 DNA: TGTGCCAGCAGTCAACTGGAGATCCGGGGAGGGGGAGAGGGCTACACCTTC. Translating gives CASSQLEIRGGGEGYTF.

This chain joins TRBV20-1 and TRBJ2-5, with D unclear. V gave up 6 bases and J gave up 4 bases, with 12 bases separating them. The CDR3 totals 12 residues. CDR1 DFQATT and CDR2 SNEGSKA come from the germline V gene (reference sequence). The CDR3 coding sequence is TGCAGTGCCCCCATTTTTGGAGAGACCCAGTACTTC. Protein product: CSAPIFGETQYF.

This clonotype was observed a few times. The chain recombines TRBV5-1 with TRBJ1-3, with 9 bases lining up with TRBD1. V was clipped by 0 bases and J by 4 bases; unmatched bases: 5. This CDR3 has 16 residues. Germline V gene lookup returns CDR1 SGHRS and CDR2 YFSETQ. The CDR3 coding sequence is TGCGCCAGCAGCTTGGCCGGGACAGGGAGCGGAAACACCATATATTTT. Translating it yields CASSLAGTGSGNTIYF.

The chain couples TRBV6-1 to TRBJ2-1, with D possibly TRBD1 on 6 matching bases. Germline V gene lookup returns CDR1 MNHNS and CDR2 SASEGT. CDR3 length: 14 residues. Trimming shortened V by 7 bases and J by 6 bases, and 16 bases separated the two germline ends. CDR3 sequence: CASTPLGRGNEQFF. The CDR3 coding sequence is TGTGCCAGCACCCCGTTGGGCAGGGGCAATGAGCAGTTCTTC.

This clonotype occurred many times. The rearrangement uses TRBV15 and TRBJ2-1; D unresolved. Germline V gene data show CDR1 as LNHNV and CDR2 as YYDKDF (reference sequence). There are 13 residues in the CDR3. The V and J ends lost 1 base and 6 bases respectively, with 7 bases between them. CDR3 amino acids: CATSRGYRNEQFF. The CDR3 coding sequence is TGTGCCACCAGCAGAGGTTACCGCAATGAGCAGTTCTTC.

This clonotype was detected many times. The CDR3 is CATSDLDGTNTGELFF. The DNA for the CDR3 is TGTGCCACCAGTGACCTGGACGGGACGAACACCGGGGAGCTGTTTTTT. This rearrangement joins TRBV24-1 to TRBJ2-2, with D possibly matching TRBD2 (5 bases). CDR3 length equals 16 residues. Germline CDR1 and CDR2: KGHDR and SFDVKD. Trimming took off 4 bases at V and 0 bases at J, with 11 bases between the two ends.

The sample holds a few counts of this clonotype. The rearrangement joins TRBV6-5 to TRBJ2-3; D call uncertain. V shed 6 bases and J shed 2 bases, with 6 bases lying between them. The CDR3 sequence is 12 residues long. In germline, CDR1 is MNHEY, CDR2 SVGAGI. The CDR3: CASSHTTDTQYF. The CDR3 DNA follows: TGTGCCAGCAGCCACACCACAGATACGCAGTATTTT.

This clonotype occurred many times. This chain links TRBV24-1 with TRBJ2-1, with 7 bases fitting TRBD1. V trimming: 1 base; J trimming: 4 bases; junction bases outside the gene matches: 3. This CDR3 comprises 15 residues. Germline V gives CDR1 KGHDR, CDR2 SFDVKD. The DNA of the CDR3 is TGTGCCACCAGTGATTTCGGGACAGAATACAATGAGCAGTTCTTC. This translates into CATSDFGTEYNEQFF.

A few counts support this clonotype. This sequence joins TRBV18 and TRBJ2-3; the D gene is possibly TRBD1 (8 bases). V was clipped by 3 bases and J by 1 base, with 14 bases between them. CDR1 and CDR2 from the germline V gene are KGHSH and LQKENI. There are 16 residues in the CDR3. CDR3 loop: CASSPNRGRGTDTQYF. The CDR3 nucleotides are TGTGCCAGCTCACCCAACAGGGGGAGGGGCACAGATACGCAGTATTTT.

There are many counts of this clonotype. V gene TRBV12-3 or TRBV12-4 combines with J gene TRBJ2-7; 7 bases fit TRBD2. The V segment lost 1 base and the J segment 9 bases; nucleotides outside the gene matches: 9. This CDR3 has 14 residues. As DNA, the CDR3 is TGTGCCAGCAGTTTAGGGCGGGAGTCCCCACCGCAGTACTTC. Its translation is CASSLGRESPPQYF.

This clonotype was found many times. In nucleotides, the CDR3 is TGTGCCAGCAGGAGGACAGCACTCACTGAAGCTTTCTTT. It yields the protein CASRRTALTEAFF. V and J are TRBV28 and TRBJ1-1; D is possibly TRBD1 (6 bases). Germline CDR1 and CDR2: MDHEN and SYDVKM. This CDR3 contains 13 residues. Between the trimmed V and J ends, which lost 6 bases and 4 bases, there was a span of 12 bases.

This clonotype has at least ten counts. The chain couples TRBV29-1 to TRBJ2-7, with 14 bases matching TRBD2. The CDR3 extends over 15 amino acids. CDR1 and CDR2 (germline): SQVTM, ANQGSEA. V trimming: 1 base; J trimming: 3 bases; junction bases outside the gene matches: 2. CDR3 nucleotide sequence: TGCAGCGTTGAAGGAGGGACTAGCGGGAGCTACGAGCAGTACTTC. Translation gives CSVEGGTSGSYEQYF.

V is TRBV27 and J is TRBJ2-5, with D possibly matching TRBD1 (5 bases). Trimming took 3 bases from V and 5 from J, leaving 16 bases between them. Per the germline V gene, CDR1 is MNHEY and CDR2 is SMNVEV (reference sequence). The CDR3 loop spans 15 amino acids. The CDR3 spells CASSFQGRAGETQYF. For the CDR3, the DNA is TGTGCCAGCAGTTTCCAGGGCAGAGCCGGGGAGACCCAGTACTTC.

CDR3 amino acids: CASSFMTGGLTGELFF. CDR3 DNA: TGTGCCAGCAGTTTCATGACGGGGGGGCTCACCGGGGAGCTGTTTTTT. The chain employs TRBV12-3 or TRBV12-4 and TRBJ2-2; 8 nucleotides line up with TRBD2. This CDR3 has 16 amino acids. J gave up 4 bases and V 3 bases, and 7 bases lay outside the gene matches.